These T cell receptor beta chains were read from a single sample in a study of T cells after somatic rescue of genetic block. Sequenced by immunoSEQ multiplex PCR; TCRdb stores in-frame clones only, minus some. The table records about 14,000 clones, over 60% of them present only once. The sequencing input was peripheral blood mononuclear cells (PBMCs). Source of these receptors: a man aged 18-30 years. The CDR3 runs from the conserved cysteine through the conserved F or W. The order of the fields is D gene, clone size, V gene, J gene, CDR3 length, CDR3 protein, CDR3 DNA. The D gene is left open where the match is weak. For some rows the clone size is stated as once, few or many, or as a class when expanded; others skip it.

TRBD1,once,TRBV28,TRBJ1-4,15,CASSFHVDRVEKLFF,TGTGCCAGCAGTTTCCATGTAGACAGGGTTGAAAAACTGTTTTTT
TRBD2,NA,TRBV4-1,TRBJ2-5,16,CASSQDVSGVRETQYF,TGCGCCAGCAGCCAAGACGTTAGCGGGGTACGGGAGACCCAGTACTTC
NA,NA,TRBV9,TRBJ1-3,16,CASSARGVNSGNTIYF,TGTGCCAGCAGCGCCCGGGGAGTTAACTCTGGAAACACCATATATTTT
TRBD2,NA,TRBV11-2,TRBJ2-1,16,CASSRLAGEPYNEQFF,TGTGCCAGCAGCAGATTAGCGGGTGAACCCTACAATGAGCAGTTCTTC
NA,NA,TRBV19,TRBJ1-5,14,CASSPTVPNQPQHF,TGTGCCAGTAGTCCGACCGTCCCCAATCAGCCCCAGCATTTT
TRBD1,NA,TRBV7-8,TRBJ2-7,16,CASSPTRDRGTYEQYF,TGTGCCAGCAGCCCCACCCGGGACAGGGGGACCTACGAGCAGTACTTC
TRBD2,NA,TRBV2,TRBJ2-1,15,CASRRTSGDYNEQFF,TGTGCCAGCAGACGGACTAGCGGCGACTACAATGAGCAGTTCTTC
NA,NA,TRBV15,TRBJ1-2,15,CATSRGGVKNYGYTF,TGTGCCACCAGCAGAGGGGGGGTTAAAAACTATGGCTACACCTTC
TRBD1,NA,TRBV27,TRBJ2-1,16,CASSSPRGQKNNEQFF,TGTGCCAGCAGTTCCCCCAGGGGGCAAAAAAACAATGAGCAGTTCTTC
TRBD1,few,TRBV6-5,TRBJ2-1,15,CASRNGQGRFNEQFF,TGTGCCAGCAGAAACGGACAGGGAAGATTCAATGAGCAGTTCTTC
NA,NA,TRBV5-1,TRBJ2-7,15,CASSLVVSGPYEQYF,TGCGCCAGCAGCTTGGTAGTTAGCGGTCCCTACGAGCAGTACTTC
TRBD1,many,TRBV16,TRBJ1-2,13,CASSQGTGGGYTF,TGTGCCAGCAGCCAAGGGACAGGGGGTGGCTACACCTTC
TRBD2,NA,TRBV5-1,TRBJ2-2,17,CASSLASGSGNTGELFF,TGCGCCAGCAGCTTGGCTAGCGGGAGTGGTAACACCGGGGAGCTGTTTTTT
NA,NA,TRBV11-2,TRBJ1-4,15,CASSLPSRLNEKLFF,TGTGCCAGCAGCTTACCCTCCAGGCTTAATGAAAAACTGTTTTTT
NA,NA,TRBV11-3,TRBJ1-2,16,CASSLGGHKLNYGYTF,TGTGCCAGCAGCTTAGGAGGTCATAAGCTTAACTATGGCTACACCTTC
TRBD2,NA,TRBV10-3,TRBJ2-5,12,CAINGGGDAQYF,TGTGCCATCAATGGGGGAGGGGATGCCCAGTACTTC
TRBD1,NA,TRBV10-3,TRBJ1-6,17,CAISEGSGTGDNSPLHF,TGTGCCATCAGTGAGGGGTCAGGGACAGGGGATAATTCACCCCTCCACTTT
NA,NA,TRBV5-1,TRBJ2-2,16,CASSLGTVQNTGELFF,TGCGCCAGCAGCTTGGGGACAGTACAGAACACCGGGGAGCTGTTTTTT
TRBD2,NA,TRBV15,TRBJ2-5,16,CATSREGREGEETQYF,TGTGCCACCAGCAGAGAAGGGCGGGAGGGCGAGGAGACCCAGTACTTC
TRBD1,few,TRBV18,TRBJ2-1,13,CASSRQGNNEQFF,TGTGCCAGCTCTCGACAGGGGAACAATGAGCAGTTCTTC
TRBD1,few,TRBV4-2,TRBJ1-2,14,CASTSTGGSYGYTF,TGTGCCAGCACCTCGACAGGGGGGAGCTATGGCTACACCTTC
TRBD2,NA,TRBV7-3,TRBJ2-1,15,CASSPVAGGYNEQFF,TGTGCCAGCAGCCCTGTGGCGGGGGGATACAATGAGCAGTTCTTC
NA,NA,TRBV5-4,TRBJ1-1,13,CASSIYRNTEAFF,TGTGCCAGCAGCATCTACAGGAACACTGAAGCTTTCTTT
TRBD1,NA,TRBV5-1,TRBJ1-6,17,CASSPGQVRGRGSPLHF,TGCGCCAGCAGCCCGGGACAGGTTAGGGGCCGCGGTTCACCCCTCCACTTT
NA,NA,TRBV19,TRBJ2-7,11,CASRGIYEQYF,TGTGCCAGTAGGGGGATCTACGAGCAGTACTTC
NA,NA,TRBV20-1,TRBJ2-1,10,CSSSYNEQFF,TGCAGTTCGTCTTACAATGAGCAGTTCTTC
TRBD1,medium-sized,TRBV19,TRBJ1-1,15,CASSPIRDSNTEAFF,TGTGCCAGTAGTCCTATTCGGGACAGCAACACTGAAGCTTTCTTT
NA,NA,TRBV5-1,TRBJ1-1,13,CASSFLENTEAFF,TGCGCCAGCAGCTTTTTGGAGAACACTGAAGCTTTCTTT